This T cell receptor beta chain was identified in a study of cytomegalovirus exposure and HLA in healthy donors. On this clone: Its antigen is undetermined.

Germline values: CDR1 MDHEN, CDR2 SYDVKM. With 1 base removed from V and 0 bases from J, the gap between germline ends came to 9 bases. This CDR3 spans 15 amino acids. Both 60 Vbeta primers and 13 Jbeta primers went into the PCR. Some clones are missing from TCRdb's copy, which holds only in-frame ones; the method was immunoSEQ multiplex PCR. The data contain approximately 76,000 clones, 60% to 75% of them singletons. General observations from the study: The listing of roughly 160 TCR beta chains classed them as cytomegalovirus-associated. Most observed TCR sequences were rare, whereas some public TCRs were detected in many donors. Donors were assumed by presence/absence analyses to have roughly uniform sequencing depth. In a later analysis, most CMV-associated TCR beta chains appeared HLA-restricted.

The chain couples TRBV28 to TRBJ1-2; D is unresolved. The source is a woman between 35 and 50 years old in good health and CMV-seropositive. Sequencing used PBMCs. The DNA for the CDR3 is TGTGCCAGCAGTTTATCTTTAAGAGCTAACTATGGCTACACCTTC. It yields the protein CASSLSLRANYGYTF.